What follows are 25 T cell receptor beta chains derived from one specimen sequenced in a study of molecular identifiers for immune sequencing clone quantification. TCRdb re-called the PCR reads through MiXCR, storing one row per CDR3 protein. The sample contains 300,000 to 350,000 distinct CDR3 sequences, about a fifth of which appear only once. Material for sequencing was naive CD8+ T cells from blood, with Jurkat cell RNA spiked in. Documented subset: FACS-sorted CD8+CD4-CCR7+CD45RA+ naive T cells. Every receptor here comes from a human donor in good health. Some libraries in this study had Jurkat cell RNA spiked in.

This clonotype has at least ten counts. This chain uses TRBV12-5 with TRBJ2-1; D is undetermined. V lost 1 base and J 3 bases, leaving 7 bases between the germline ends. The CDR3 is 14 amino acids. Germline CDR1 is LGHNT and CDR2 is FRNRAP. In DNA, the CDR3 is TGTGCTAGTGGTTTGGGAACAGACTACAATGAGCAGTTCTTC. Residues: CASGLGTDYNEQFF.

This clonotype was found many times. The rearrangement uses TRBV4-3 and TRBJ2-7, with D uncertain. Germline CDR1 and CDR2: LGHNA and YSLEER. The CDR3 has 14 amino acids. Trimming removed 0 bases at V and 2 bases at J, with 8 bases between. CDR3 loop: CASSQDRPTYEQYF. DNA of the CDR3: TGCGCCAGCAGCCAAGACAGGCCAACCTACGAGCAGTACTTC.

On this clonotype itself: This could be a read error, since a much larger clone is one nucleotide away. This chain connects TRBV28 to TRBJ1-1, with a tentative D call TRBD1 (5 bases). This CDR3 is built from 14 residues. CDR1 and CDR2 (germline): MDHEN, SYDVKM. The CDR3 here is CASREPGGGTETFF. The CDR3 DNA is TGTGCCAGCAGGGAACCGGGGGGAGGCACTGAAACTTTCTTT.

Worth noting for this clonotype: This may stem from a read error, because a much larger clone lies one nucleotide away. In this CDR3 the conserved last residue, phenylalanine or tryptophan, is missing, so a read error is likely. The chain combines TRBV7-9 with TRBJ2-5, with TRBD2 as a possible D gene (6 bases). The V gene's germline CDR1 is SEHNR and CDR2 FQNEAQ (reference sequence). Trimming removed 9 bases at V and 4 bases at J, with 18 bases between. The CDR3 loop spans 14 amino acids. CDR3 sequence (DNA): TGTGCCAGTACCGAGTTGGTGGGAGGAGAGACCCAGTACGTC. Protein product: CASTELVGGETQYV.

This clonotype was recorded at least ten times. The chain recombines TRBV12-3 or TRBV12-4 with TRBJ2-3; 9 bases are shared with TRBD1. The length of the CDR3 is 16 residues. The V gene end was trimmed by 2 bases and the J gene end by 2 bases; junction bases not matched to a gene: 5. CDR3 loop: CASSLSGTGPTDTQYF. The DNA of the CDR3 is TGTGCCAGCAGTTTATCCGGGACAGGGCCCACAGATACGCAGTATTTT.

This clonotype showed up many times. The V call is TRBV7-9, the J call TRBJ2-2; the D is unclear. CDR1 SEHNR and CDR2 FQNEAQ come from the germline V gene (reference sequence). V lost 5 bases and J 10 bases, leaving 8 bases between the germline ends. The CDR3 is 11 residues long. The CDR3 nucleotides read TGTGCCAGCAGCCCCGGTTCGGAGCTGTTTTTT. It codes for CASSPGSELFF.

This clonotype was counted between two and nine times. The rearrangement joins TRBV4-3 to TRBJ2-3, with 9 bases lining up with TRBD2. This CDR3 spans 19 amino acids. Germline assignment: CDR1 LGHNA and CDR2 YSLEER. With V trimmed by 0 bases and J by 0 bases, 10 bases remained unmatched. The CDR3 coding sequence is TGCGCCAGCAGCCAAGAGCCTACTAGCGGGCAGCTAAGCACAGATACGCAGTATTTT. Translation gives CASSQEPTSGQLSTDTQYF.

The J gene is TRBJ2-5, the V gene TRBV14; 9 bases map to TRBD1. This CDR3 region has 15 residues. The V gene end was trimmed by 4 bases and the J gene end by 3 bases; junction bases not matched to a gene: 6. From germline, CDR1 is SGHDN and CDR2 FVKESK. The CDR3 sequence is CASSPRWTGEETQYF. Written as DNA, the CDR3 is TGTGCCAGCAGCCCAAGATGGACAGGGGAAGAGACCCAGTACTTC. The full variable domain, its missing parts supplied by reference TRBV14 and TRBJ2-5, is EAGVTQFPSHSVIEKGQTVTLRCDPISGHDNLYWYRRVMGKEIKFLLHFVKESKQDESGMPNNRFLAERTGGTYSTLKVQPAELEDSGVYFCASSPRWTGEETQYFGPGTRLLVL.

In its sample, this clonotype was seen many times. The V gene is TRBV27, the J gene TRBJ2-7; 7 bases align to TRBD1. CDR1 is MNHEY, CDR2 SMNVEV, per germline (reference sequence). Unmatched junction bases numbered 8, after V lost 3 bases and J lost 0 bases. The CDR3 contains 16 residues. CDR3 in amino acids: CASSLGVTGSSYEQYF. CDR3 sequence (DNA): TGTGCCAGCAGTTTGGGAGTGACAGGGAGCTCCTACGAGCAGTACTTC.

Points on this clonotype: Just one base apart from a much larger clone, this may be a read error. The rearrangement uses TRBV4-3 and TRBJ2-2; D is ambiguous. V dropped 4 bases and J dropped 3 bases, with 12 bases sitting between them. This CDR3 spans 15 amino acids. The germline V gene has CDR1 LGHNA and CDR2 YSLEER. CDR3 protein: CASSPDGPDTGELFF. DNA of the CDR3: TGCGCCAGCAGCCCAGATGGGCCCGACACCGGGGAGCTGTTTTTT.

The V call is TRBV11-2, the J call TRBJ2-1; no reliable D call. Germline lookup yields CDR1 SGHAT and CDR2 FQNNGV. V was cut by 1 base and J by 3 bases, with 10 bases left in between. This CDR3 is 15 amino acids long. The chain's CDR3 is CASSLVGRNYNEQFF. The CDR3 nucleotides are TGTGCCAGCAGCTTAGTCGGGCGAAACTACAATGAGCAGTTCTTC.

This clonotype has a count of ten or more. The chain has TRBV19 and TRBJ2-1, with D maybe TRBD2 (6 bases). Germline V gene sequence: CDR1 LNHDA, CDR2 SQIVND (reference sequence). This CDR3 has 15 residues. V was shortened by 7 bases and J by 0 bases, with 13 bases between the two germline ends. The CDR3 loop is CASTVGLNSYNEQFF. The DNA for the CDR3 is TGTGCCAGTACCGTGGGACTTAACTCCTACAATGAGCAGTTCTTC.

As for this clonotype: This may be a read error: a much more frequent sequence differs by one nucleotide. The J gene is TRBJ2-6, the V gene TRBV12-3 or TRBV12-4; 8 bases are shared with TRBD1. This CDR3 has 20 residues. The CDR3 region has the DNA TGTGCCAGCAGTAGCTCCATTTTAGGACAGGGCGTCCCTGGGGCCAACGCCCTGACTTTC. Encoded protein: CASSSSILGQGVPGANALTF.

The sample holds many counts of this clonotype. V and J are TRBV9 and TRBJ2-4; D perhaps matches TRBD2 (6 bases). Germline values: CDR1 SGDLS, CDR2 YYNGEE. This CDR3 comprises 14 residues. V lost 6 bases and J lost 9, with 19 bases in between. CDR3 DNA sequence: TGTGCCAGCAACGAGGAGGGGCCGGGCGGCATTCAGTACTTC. Its protein product is CASNEEGPGGIQYF.

This clonotype has at least ten counts. J is TRBJ1-1 and V is TRBV6-2 or TRBV6-3, with D hard to call. The germline V and J ends were trimmed by 1 base and 3 bases, with 12 bases remaining between them. The CDR3 extends over 15 amino acids. CDR1 MNHEY and CDR2 SVGEGT come from the germline V gene. This chain's CDR3 is CASSYFLGRHTEAFF. The CDR3 DNA reads as TGTGCCAGCAGTTACTTTCTGGGCAGACACACTGAAGCTTTCTTT.

In its sample, this clonotype was seen many times. This chain joins TRBV30 and TRBJ1-5; D is uncertain. Germline-derived CDR1 and CDR2 are GTSNPN and SVGIG (reference sequence). V lost 2 bases and J 5 bases, leaving 16 bases between the germline ends. The CDR3 runs 15 residues. The CDR3 sequence: CAWSPLTRPDQPQHF. The DNA of the CDR3 is TGTGCCTGGAGTCCGCTTACCCGGCCCGATCAGCCCCAGCATTTT.

With respect to this clonotype: One base away lies a much larger clone, so this may be a sequencing read error. V gene TRBV3-1 combines with J gene TRBJ2-7; the match to TRBD2 covers 7 bases. V shed 0 bases and J 8 bases; nucleotides not matched to a gene: 10. CDR3 length: 15 amino acids. Germline V gives CDR1 LGHDT, CDR2 YNNKEL (reference sequence). CDR3 sequence reads: CASSQDRWGGNKQYF. CDR3 coding DNA: TGTGCCAGCAGCCAAGATAGATGGGGGGGAAACAAGCAGTACTTC.

This clonotype was counted ten times or more. CDR3 protein: CASSLTIQETQYF. For the CDR3, the DNA is TGTGCCAGCAGCTTAACTATCCAAGAGACCCAGTACTTC. The V gene is TRBV7-9, the J gene TRBJ2-5, with unresolved D. V was pared by 2 bases and J by 1 base, with 5 bases between. This CDR3 region has 13 residues. Germline CDR1 reads SEHNR; CDR2 reads FQNEAQ (reference sequence).

With regard to this clonotype: This may be a read error, as it is one base from a much larger clone. It is likely a read error, because the conserved phenylalanine at the end of the CDR3 is missing. V is TRBV5-4 and J is TRBJ2-3; D is possibly TRBD2 (5 bases). CDR1 and CDR2 (germline): SGHNT, YYREEE (reference sequence). The V and J ends lost 6 bases and 4 bases respectively, with 18 bases between them. The CDR3 consists of 15 residues. CDR3 loop: CASTIKGVLADTQYL. The CDR3 nucleotides are TGTGCCAGCACAATTAAGGGAGTGTTAGCAGATACGCAGTATCTT.

This clonotype was observed a few times. This chain connects TRBV7-9 to TRBJ2-3, with D possibly matching TRBD2 (6 bases). With 5 bases removed from V and 5 bases from J, the gap between germline ends came to 17 bases. Germline CDR1 SEHNR, CDR2 FQNEAQ (reference sequence). There are 15 residues in the CDR3. In DNA, the CDR3 is TGTGCCAGCAGCCATGGCGAACGGGAGTTAGATACGCAGTATTTT. Its translation: CASSHGERELDTQYF. Combining the CDR3 with reference TRBV7-9 and TRBJ2-3 gives the whole variable domain DTGVSQNPRHKITKRGQNVTFRCDPISEHNRLYWYRQTLGQGPEFLTYFQNEAQLEKSRLLSDRFSAERPKGSFSTLEIQRTEQGDSAMYLCASSHGERELDTQYFGPGTRLTVL.

This clonotype was observed a few times. The chain has TRBV12-5 and TRBJ2-3; 10 positions match TRBD2. V lost 5 bases and J lost 1; bases outside the gene matches: 3. There are 15 residues in the CDR3. Germline V gene data show CDR1 as LGHNT and CDR2 as FRNRAP. DNA of the CDR3: TGTGCTAGTGGTACCGGACTAGCGGGCACAGATACGCAGTATTTT. It yields the protein CASGTGLAGTDTQYF.

This clonotype was seen at least ten times. V is TRBV4-3 and J is TRBJ2-1; D possibly matches TRBD1 or TRBD2 (5 bases each). Germline V gene data show CDR1 as LGHNA and CDR2 as YSLEER. The CDR3 consists of 13 residues. V lost 4 bases and J lost 6, with 10 bases in between. The chain's CDR3 is CASSPGGRNEQFF. The CDR3 DNA follows: TGCGCCAGCAGCCCTGGGGGTCGCAATGAGCAGTTCTTC.

This clonotype was seen a handful of times. Compared with germline, one end of the junction differs, possibly owing to a read error. The V gene is TRBV27, the J gene TRBJ1-1, with 7 bases aligning to TRBD1. The length of the CDR3 is 14 residues. Germline CDR1 reads MNHEY; CDR2 reads SMNVEV (reference sequence). The CDR3: CVSSTGVGHTEAFF. For the CDR3, the DNA is TGTGTCAGCAGTACAGGGGTCGGACACACTGAAGCTTTCTTT.

V gene TRBV5-1 combines with J gene TRBJ2-1; a possible D gene is TRBD1 (8 bases). This CDR3 has 17 residues. Germline V lookup: CDR1 SGHRS, CDR2 YFSETQ. Trimming pared 1 base from V and 4 bases from J, leaving 18 bases between. In nucleotides, the CDR3 is TGCGCCAGCAGCTTGTCCTACAGGGGGGGGGCTTACAATGAGCAGTTCTTC. This gives the protein CASSLSYRGGAYNEQFF.

This clonotype was counted at least ten times. The chain carries TRBV7-2 and TRBJ2-7, with D perhaps assigned TRBD1 or TRBD2 (5 bases each). The V end lost 5 bases, the J end lost 6 bases, and 17 bases lay between the germline ends. Germline V gene sequence: CDR1 SGHTA, CDR2 FQGNSA. The CDR3 spans 14 residues. Here the CDR3 DNA reads TGTGCCAGCAGCCCAACAGGCGGGCCTCCCGAGCAGTACTTC. Its translation is CASSPTGGPPEQYF.